These 20 T cell receptor beta chains were all obtained from the same sample, sequenced in a study of PD-L1 blockade in urothelial cancer. Repertoires were generated with immunoSEQ multiplex PCR, while TCRdb's copy carries only in-frame clones and drops some. The sample comprises nearly 30,000 clones, around 87% of which are singletons, and 2.5% to 3.5% rests with the top ten. The sequencing used PBMCs, collected around atezolizumab (anti-PD-L1) treatment. Receptors were obtained from a man aged 45-65 years with urothelial cancer.

The chain joins TRBV9 to TRBJ1-1; TRBD1 agrees at 7 bases. From germline, CDR1 is SGDLS and CDR2 YYNGEE. The CDR3 sequence is 15 residues long. V dropped 4 bases and J dropped 4; count of bases not matched to a gene: 10. The CDR3 is CASSRKTGTFTEAFF. DNA of the CDR3: TGTGCCAGCAGCCGAAAGACAGGGACGTTCACTGAAGCTTTCTTT.

This clone was seen just once. The chain is built from TRBV27 and TRBJ2-1; TRBD2 agrees at 15 bases. V shed 5 bases, J shed 0 bases, and the junction held 5 bases outside the gene matches. The germline V gene has CDR1 MNHEY and CDR2 SMNVEV (reference sequence). CDR3 length: 18 residues. CDR3 nucleotides: TGTGCCAGCAGTCAAGGACTAGCGGGAGGGCCCTCCTACAATGAGCAGTTCTTC. Translating gives CASSQGLAGGPSYNEQFF.

The V gene is TRBV27, the J gene TRBJ2-5; 7 positions agree with TRBD2. This CDR3 contains 13 residues. V was clipped by 8 bases and J by 6 bases; unmatched bases: 9. CDR1 is MNHEY and CDR2 is SMNVEV in the germline V gene (reference sequence). The CDR3, as DNA: TGTGCCAGCTCATATGGGGGGGGGAAGACCCAGTACTTC. Protein sequence: CASSYGGGKTQYF.

The genes are TRBV11-2 and TRBJ1-6, with D uncertain. The germline V gene encodes CDR1 SGHAT and CDR2 FQNNGV. V was cut by 5 bases and J by 9 bases, with 20 bases left in between. This CDR3 is 16 amino acids long. The CDR3 spells CASSVSRRPIPSPLHF. DNA of the CDR3: TGTGCCAGCAGCGTTAGCCGGAGACCTATACCTTCACCCCTCCACTTT.

V gene TRBV6-5 combines with J gene TRBJ2-5; 9 positions agree with TRBD2. Germline loops: CDR1 MNHEY, CDR2 SVGAGI. The V gene end was trimmed by 0 bases and the J gene end by 5 bases; junction bases not matched to a gene: 7. This CDR3 spans 16 amino acids. DNA of the CDR3: TGTGCCAGCAGTTACTCGAGTAGCGGGAGTGCCGAGACCCAGTACTTC. Protein sequence: CASSYSSSGSAETQYF.

The chain recombines TRBV2 with TRBJ2-4, with D possibly matching TRBD1 (5 bases). Germline CDR1 and CDR2: SNHLY and FYNNEI. There are 12 residues in the CDR3. V lost 2 bases to trimming and J lost 7 bases, with 6 bases between them. CDR3 protein: CASSEKGNIQYF. The CDR3 nucleotides read TGTGCCAGCAGTGAAAAGGGGAACATTCAGTACTTC.

As DNA, the CDR3 is TGTGCCAGCAGCTTGAATCCGGTGGGGGCTTATGAGACCCAGTACTTC. This codes for CASSLNPVGAYETQYF. The chain couples TRBV5-5 to TRBJ2-5; weak D call: TRBD1 (6 bases). The germline V gene has CDR1 SGHKS and CDR2 YYEKEE (reference sequence). V gave up 1 base and J gave up 5 bases, with 18 bases separating them. The CDR3 length is 16 residues.

The chain uses TRBV5-4 and TRBJ2-2; TRBD2 agrees at 11 bases. V was clipped by 4 bases and J by 3 bases; unmatched bases: 8. The CDR3 runs to 17 residues. The germline V gene has CDR1 SGHNT and CDR2 YYREEE (reference sequence). This CDR3 reads CASSPYGTSGYTGELFF. CDR3 DNA sequence: TGTGCCAGCAGCCCTTACGGGACTAGCGGTTACACCGGGGAGCTGTTTTTT.

The chain combines TRBV29-1 with TRBJ1-1; TRBD1 might be the D (6 bases). Germline V gene sequence: CDR1 SQVTM, CDR2 ANQGSEA. Trimming pared 2 bases from V and 3 bases from J, leaving 13 bases between. The CDR3 extends over 14 amino acids. The CDR3 here is CSVESPGVHTEAFF. CDR3 sequence (DNA): TGCAGCGTTGAAAGTCCAGGGGTGCACACTGAAGCTTTCTTT.

V is TRBV27 and J is TRBJ2-4, with no clear D. The V gene lost 5 bases and the J gene lost 1 base, with 12 bases spanning the gap. The CDR3 spans 15 residues. Germline V CDR1 and CDR2: MNHEY, SMNVEV (reference sequence). CDR3 protein: CASSPGAVAKNIQYF. CDR3 in DNA: TGTGCCAGCAGTCCCGGAGCTGTGGCCAAAAACATTCAGTACTTC.

V is TRBV9 and J is TRBJ2-7, with TRBD2 matching 8 bases. V dropped 0 bases and J dropped 5; count of bases not matched to a gene: 7. The CDR3 extends over 15 amino acids. CDR1 is SGDLS and CDR2 is YYNGEE in the germline V gene. This CDR3 reads CASSVVGTSGNEQYF. The CDR3 nucleotides read TGTGCCAGCAGCGTAGTTGGGACTAGTGGAAACGAGCAGTACTTC.

The chain links TRBV4-2 to TRBJ2-5; TRBD2 matches at 14 bases. After removal of 0 bases from V and 4 bases from J, the junction contained 10 bases not matched to a gene. The CDR3 is made up of 19 amino acids. Germline V gene sequence: CDR1 LGHNA, CDR2 YNFKEQ. The CDR3: CASSQDLRLAGGLGETQYF. CDR3 in DNA: TGTGCCAGCAGCCAAGATCTGCGACTAGCGGGGGGGCTGGGAGAGACCCAGTACTTC.

This chain links TRBV7-8 with TRBJ1-2; weak D call: TRBD1 (5 bases). The CDR3 loop spans 14 amino acids. Per the germline V gene, CDR1 is SGHVS and CDR2 is FQNEAQ. Trimming removed 5 bases from V and 8 bases from J, with 18 bases in between. The chain's CDR3 is CASSESTVEIGYTF. CDR3 DNA: TGTGCCAGCAGCGAGTCGACAGTAGAAATCGGCTACACCTTC.

CDR3 sequence reads: CASSVVGRGQSEAFF. The CDR3, as DNA: TGTGCCAGCAGCGTAGTTGGCAGGGGGCAATCTGAAGCTTTCTTT. The chain links TRBV9 to TRBJ1-1, with TRBD1 matching over 8 bases. CDR3 size: 15 residues. J was trimmed by 6 bases and V by 0 bases; bases with no gene match: 7. Germline lookup yields CDR1 SGDLS and CDR2 YYNGEE.

This sequence joins TRBV5-4 and TRBJ1-1; D may be TRBD1 (6 bases). Trimming removed 0 bases at V and 1 base at J, with 13 bases between. CDR1 and CDR2 (germline): SGHNT, YYREEE (reference sequence). This CDR3 region has 16 residues. The CDR3 is CASSLAHRDGNTEAFF. The DNA for the CDR3 is TGTGCCAGCAGCTTGGCCCACAGGGATGGGAACACTGAAGCTTTCTTT.

The CDR3 DNA reads as TGTGCCAGCAGCCAGGGACAGTTGGACAATCAGCCCCAGCATTTT. Translation: CASSQGQLDNQPQHF. V gene TRBV5-6 combines with J gene TRBJ1-5; 7 nucleotides line up with TRBD1. V shed 4 bases, J shed 3 bases, and the junction held 7 bases outside the gene matches. Per the germline V gene, CDR1 is SGHDT and CDR2 is YYEEEE. This CDR3 has 15 residues. Variable domain in full (rest from reference TRBV5-6 and TRBJ1-5): DAGVTQSPTHLIKTRGQQVTLRCSPKSGHDTVSWYQQALGQGPQFIFQYYEEEERQRGNFPDRFSGHQFPNYSSELNVNALLLGDSALYLCASSQGQLDNQPQHFGDGTRLSIL.

This chain links TRBV5-1 with TRBJ2-1; 13 bases agree with TRBD2. CDR3 length: 14 amino acids. Germline trimming cut 5 bases from V and 6 bases from J; bases unmatched to any gene: 2. Germline lookup yields CDR1 SGHRS and CDR2 YFSETQ. The CDR3, as DNA: TGCGCCAGCAGACTAGCGGGAGGGGGCAATGAGCAGTTCTTC. Its protein is CASRLAGGGNEQFF. The full variable domain, in which reference TRBV5-1 and TRBJ2-1 provide the parts outside the CDR3, is KAGVTQTPRYLIKTRGQQVTLSCSPISGHRSVSWYQQTPGQGLQFLFEYFSETQRNKGNFPGRFSGRQFSNSRSEMNVSTLELGDSALYLCASRLAGGGNEQFFGPGTRLTVL.

The chain couples TRBV29-1 to TRBJ2-1; 10 bases fit TRBD2. V was pared by 4 bases and J by 6 bases, with 9 bases of the junction left unmatched. CDR3 size: 15 residues. In germline, CDR1 is SQVTM, CDR2 ANQGSEA. The CDR3 nucleotides read TGCAGCGTTGTATTAGGACTAGCGGTTGTCAATGAGCAGTTCTTC. It is translated as CSVVLGLAVVNEQFF.

V is TRBV28 and J is TRBJ1-1, with unresolved D. The V end was cut by 7 bases, the J end by 2 bases, with 5 bases between. The germline gives CDR1 MDHEN, CDR2 SYDVKM. This CDR3 region has 11 residues. The CDR3 is CASITNTEAFF. The CDR3 DNA follows: TGTGCCAGCATCACAAACACTGAAGCTTTCTTT.

The V and J genes are TRBV6-1 and TRBJ1-4; weak D call: TRBD1 (6 bases). The germline CDR1 and CDR2 sequences are MNHNS and SASEGT. Trimming shortened V by 4 bases and J by 8 bases, and 11 bases separated the two germline ends. The CDR3 runs to 13 residues. DNA for the CDR3: TGTGCCAGCAGTGCAGGGGATACGGAAAAACTGTTTTTT. Its translation is CASSAGDTEKLFF.